This T cell receptor beta chain was captured by sequencing in a study of T cells in Graves' hyperthyroidism and ophthalmopathy. This CDR3 has 11 amino acids. The V and J ends lost 3 bases and 8 bases respectively, with 10 bases between them. Germline lookup yields CDR1 SQVTM and CDR2 ANQGSEA. TCR beta CDR3 sequences were amplified from RNA transcripts. With the HTBI primer set, the TCR CDR3 went through a first round of RT-PCR. TCRdb used MiXCR to reprocess the multiplex PCR reads, holding one entry per CDR3 protein. The sample shows about 840,000 distinct CDR3 sequences, approximately 40% of them seen only once.

The gene calls are TRBV29-1 and TRBJ1-2; D call uncertain. This receptor was identified in a young man with Graves' hyperthyroidism. Sequencing used blood. Here the CDR3 reads CSVDLGMGYTF. The CDR3 region has the DNA TGCAGCGTTGACCTGGGGATGGGCTACACCTTC.